This TCR beta chain was found in a study of blood T cell repertoires in COVID-19 (dated by TCRdb to 2020 to 2021). Some background on the complete study: Samples covering the acute and convalescent phases of COVID-19 were provided by collaborators in the United States, Italy and Spain. The prospective study material was composed of cDNA or gDNA derived from T cells, B-cell-depleted T cells, or PBMCs. The dataset comprised deeply sampled blood TCRbeta repertoires from subjects exposed to, actively infected with, or recovered from COVID-19. A freely available public database, intended as a resource for researchers studying the immune response to SARS-CoV-2, is where the repertoires were released. Samples were obtained from the ongoing ImmuneRACE study (first 160 participants) and from over 1,000 subjects provided by 6 global collaborators. The sample metadata nearly always contained a de-identified subject ID, COVID-19 status, age in years and sex. HLA class I and class II types, where available, came from metadata supplied by the sample provider rather than from assay-based typing.

Collaborating institutions collected whole blood in K2EDTA tubes following their own protocols. For TCRbeta analysis, collaborators shipped samples as frozen whole blood, isolated PBMCs, or DNA extracted from either of those sample types. In the case of this clone: Its antigen is currently not known. Nothing much larger sits one base from this clone, and base qualities are not available.

TCRbeta CDR3 regions were amplified from genomic DNA using the immunoSEQ Assay, a bias-controlled multiplex PCR. As for the authors' bioinformatics: Within the assay, amplification of reference gene primers was used to estimate how many nucleated cells each sample contained. Sequence reads were collapsed and filtered to measure the absolute abundance of every unique TCRbeta CDR3 rearrangement. For each sample, productive Simpson clonality was calculated as the square root of Simpson's diversity index across productive rearrangements. Here the immuneACCESS table is served through TCRdb, limited to in-frame sequences with V and J called. Missing clones are a known gap in these copies; in checked studies unresolved V genes cover under half, and the rest lacks a known reason. V and J calls and clone size are as listed in that table; D and trimming were resolved from the DNA. This sample is represented by 61,000 or so clones; roughly three quarters of them were singletons. 4.5% to 7% of the sample rests with the top ten.

CDR1 and CDR2 were assigned from the germline V gene (reference sequence) as GTSNPN and SVGIG. CDR3 length: 14 amino acids, cysteine to phenylalanine. Left in the record is the CDR3 DNA by itself, 42 bases read in frame from the first base. V drops 4 bases and J drops 5 bases, leaving 17 bases in between. The investigation overall reported the following: The amount of clinical and demographic metadata varied by source and participant and was provided uncurated.

What was sequenced was peripheral blood. Recombination connected TRBV30 to TRBJ2-5, and perhaps TRBD2 as D gene, on 6 matching bases. The receptor was isolated from a woman aged 65 to 85 with acute or convalescent COVID-19. For the CDR3, the sequence is CAWNTGPGEETQYF. The DNA is as follows: TGTGCCTGGAATACAGGCCCGGGGGAGGAGACCCAGTACTTC.